The 12 T cell receptor beta chains below were found in one sample sequenced in a study of post-analysis software for immune sequencing data. The antigens these receptors bind are not known. Overall study results and limits: Patients had higher frequencies than controls of roughly five TRBV segments, including TRBV5-6, TRBV5-1 and TRBV20-1.

Libraries were made from TCR beta cDNA, and they carried unique molecular identifiers. TCRdb fed the PCR reads into MiXCR, producing one record per CDR3 protein. The sample carries about 540,000 distinct CDR3 sequences, around a third recorded once. The sample taken for sequencing was blood. The origin of the receptors is a girl aged 2-17 years with multiple sclerosis.

This clonotype was detected only once. A much larger clone lies a single base off, so this may be a read error. V is TRBV5-1 and J is TRBJ2-7; no clear D. V was trimmed by 7 bases and J by 1 base, leaving 15 bases between them. The germline V gene encodes CDR1 SGHRS and CDR2 YFSETQ. CDR3 length equals 14 residues. CDR3 nucleotides: TGCGCCAGCGCCTTGGTGGGATCATCCTACGAGCAGTACTTC. Its translation: CASALVGSSYEQYF.

Details on this clonotype: This may stem from a read error, because a much larger clone lies one nucleotide away. The chain has TRBV10-3 and TRBJ2-1, with 7 bases fitting TRBD2. The end of the DNA is better explained by TRBJ2-7, so the J call may be wrong. Looked up from germline, CDR1 is ENHRY and CDR2 is SYGVKD. This CDR3 region has 14 residues. The CDR3 DNA is TGTGCCATCACCGACGGGGGGATATACAATGAGCAGTACTTC. As protein: CAITDGGIYNEQYF.

The chain recombines TRBV24-1 with TRBJ2-7; TRBD1 matches 11 bases. The CDR3 totals 15 residues. The germline CDR1 and CDR2 sequences are KGHDR and SFDVKD. J lost 0 bases, V lost 4 bases, and 1 base had no gene match. DNA of the CDR3: TGTGCCACCAGTGAAGGGACAGGGGGCTCCTACGAGCAGTACTTC. Protein product: CATSEGTGGSYEQYF.

CDR3 sequence (DNA): TGTGCCACCCAGACTACGGGACAGGGTAACTCCTACGAGCAGTACTTC. It codes for CATQTTGQGNSYEQYF. The chain is built from TRBV28 and TRBJ2-7; 9 nucleotides align to TRBD1. The junction had 13 bases not matched to a gene; V was cut back by 10 bases and J by 0 bases. From germline, CDR1 is MDHEN and CDR2 SYDVKM. This CDR3 comprises 16 residues.

Points on this clonotype: A read error may be the cause here, since a much bigger clone is one base away. The V call is TRBV6-5, the J call TRBJ1-2; maybe TRBD1 (6 bases). CDR1 is MNHEY and CDR2 is SVGAGI in the germline V gene. This CDR3 region has 16 residues. Trimming took off 6 bases at V and 8 bases at J, with 25 bases between the two ends. The CDR3 DNA follows: TGTGCCAGCAGGTCCAAAGAGGGGGGCGTGGTGAGCGGCTACACCTTC. Protein product: CASRSKEGGVVSGYTF.

The V and J genes are TRBV6-6 and TRBJ1-1; the D gene is possibly TRBD1 (6 bases). V was trimmed by 8 bases and J by 0 bases, leaving 16 bases between them. Germline V gene data show CDR1 as MNHNY and CDR2 as SVGAGI (reference sequence). CDR3 length: 15 amino acids. The CDR3 region is CASQPGERMNTEAFF. The CDR3 bases are TGTGCCAGCCAGCCAGGGGAGCGCATGAACACTGAAGCTTTCTTT.

This clonotype was found a few times. The V call is TRBV11-2, the J call TRBJ2-3; D perhaps matches TRBD1 (7 bases). V was clipped by 8 bases and J by 0 bases, with 12 bases between them. CDR3 size: 14 residues. Germline lookup yields CDR1 SGHAT and CDR2 FQNNGV. This chain's CDR3 is CASRRGQSTDTQYF. The CDR3 region has the DNA TGTGCCAGCCGGAGGGGACAGAGCACAGATACGCAGTATTTT.

V is TRBV20-1 and J is TRBJ2-3; D call uncertain. Germline V CDR1 and CDR2: DFQATT, SNEGSKA (reference sequence). CDR3 length equals 13 residues. The V end was cut by 5 bases, the J end by 0 bases, with 9 bases between. Here the CDR3 reads CSAALHSTDTQYF. The DNA of the CDR3 is TGCAGTGCTGCCCTACACAGCACAGATACGCAGTATTTT.

This rearrangement joins TRBV4-1 to TRBJ2-1, with D perhaps matching TRBD2 (6 bases). Trimming removed 0 bases at V and 8 bases at J, with 14 bases between. Germline assignment: CDR1 MGHRA and CDR2 YSYEKL. CDR3 length equals 15 residues. CDR3 bases: TGCGCCAGCAGCCAAGAACCTCTGGGCGGGGATGAGCAGTTCTTC. Encoded protein: CASSQEPLGGDEQFF.

This clonotype was seen more than once but under ten times. V gene TRBV3-1 combines with J gene TRBJ2-1; TRBD1 matches 9 bases. CDR1 is LGHDT and CDR2 is YNNKEL in the germline V gene (reference sequence). This CDR3 is built from 15 residues. V was clipped by 4 bases and J by 8 bases; unmatched bases: 9. CDR3 DNA: TGTGCCAGCAGCCCCCGGGACAGGGAGGCCGATGAGCAGTTCTTC. This translates into CASSPRDREADEQFF.

V is TRBV10-3 and J is TRBJ2-3; 10 bases match TRBD1. V shed 4 bases, J shed 0 bases, and the junction held 7 bases outside the gene matches. Germline V CDR1 and CDR2: ENHRY, SYGVKD. This CDR3 is built from 17 residues. The chain's CDR3 is CAISAGQGDSSTDTQYF. The CDR3 DNA reads TGTGCCATCAGTGCTGGACAGGGGGATTCTAGCACAGATACGCAGTATTTT.

J is TRBJ2-5 and V is TRBV27, with D unresolved. The CDR3 sequence is 14 residues long. Germline V gene data show CDR1 as MNHEY and CDR2 as SMNVEV (reference sequence). V gave up 2 bases and J gave up 2 bases, with 9 bases separating them. The chain's CDR3 is CASSLRVSQETQYF. The CDR3 bases are TGTGCCAGCAGTTTAAGGGTCTCACAAGAGACCCAGTACTTC.